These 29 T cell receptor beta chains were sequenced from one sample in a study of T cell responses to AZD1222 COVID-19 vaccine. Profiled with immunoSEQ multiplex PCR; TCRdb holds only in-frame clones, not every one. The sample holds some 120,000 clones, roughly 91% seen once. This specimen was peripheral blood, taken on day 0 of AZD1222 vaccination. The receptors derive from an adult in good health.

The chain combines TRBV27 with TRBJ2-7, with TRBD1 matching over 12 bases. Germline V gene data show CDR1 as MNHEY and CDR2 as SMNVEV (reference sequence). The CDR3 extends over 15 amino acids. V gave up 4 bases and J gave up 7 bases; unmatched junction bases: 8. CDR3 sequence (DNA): TGTGCCAGCAGTTCACCGGGACAGGGGGCTAGTGAGCAGTACTTC. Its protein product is CASSSPGQGASEQYF.

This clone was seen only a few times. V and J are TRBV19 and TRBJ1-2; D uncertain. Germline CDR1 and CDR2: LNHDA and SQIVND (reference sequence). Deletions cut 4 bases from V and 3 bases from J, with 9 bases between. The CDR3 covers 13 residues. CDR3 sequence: CASSNPNYYGYTF. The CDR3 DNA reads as TGTGCCAGTAGTAACCCTAACTACTATGGCTACACCTTC.

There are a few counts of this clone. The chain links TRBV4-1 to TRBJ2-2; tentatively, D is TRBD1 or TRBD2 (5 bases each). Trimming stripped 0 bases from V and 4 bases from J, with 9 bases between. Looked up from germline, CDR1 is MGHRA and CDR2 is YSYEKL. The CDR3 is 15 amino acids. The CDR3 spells CASSQEGVITGELFF. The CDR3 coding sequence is TGCGCCAGCAGCCAAGAGGGGGTCATCACCGGGGAGCTGTTTTTT.

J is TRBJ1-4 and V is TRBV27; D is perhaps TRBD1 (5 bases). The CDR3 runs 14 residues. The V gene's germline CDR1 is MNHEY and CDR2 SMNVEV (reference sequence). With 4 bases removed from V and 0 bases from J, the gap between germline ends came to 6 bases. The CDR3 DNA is TGTGCCAGCAGTTCGACAGCAACTAATGAAAAACTGTTTTTT. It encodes CASSSTATNEKLFF.

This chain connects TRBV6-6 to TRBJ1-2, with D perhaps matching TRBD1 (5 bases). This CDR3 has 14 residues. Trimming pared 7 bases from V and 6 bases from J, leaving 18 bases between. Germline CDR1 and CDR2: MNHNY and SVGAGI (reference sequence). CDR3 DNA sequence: TGTGCCAGCATTACGGCCCCTAGGGGCGATGGCTACACCTTC. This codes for CASITAPRGDGYTF.

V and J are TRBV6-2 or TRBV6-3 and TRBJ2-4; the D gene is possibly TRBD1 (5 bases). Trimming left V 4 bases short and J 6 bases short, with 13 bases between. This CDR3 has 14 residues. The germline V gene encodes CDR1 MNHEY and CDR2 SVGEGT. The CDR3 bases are TGTGCCAGCAGTTCGACAGCCCCGGGAAACATTCAGTACTTC. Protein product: CASSSTAPGNIQYF.

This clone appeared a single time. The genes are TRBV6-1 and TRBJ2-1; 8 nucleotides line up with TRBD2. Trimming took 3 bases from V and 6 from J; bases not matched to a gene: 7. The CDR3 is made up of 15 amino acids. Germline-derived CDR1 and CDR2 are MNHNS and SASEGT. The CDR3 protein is CASSDLSGGRNEQFF. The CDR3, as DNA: TGTGCCAGCAGTGATTTATCGGGGGGGCGCAATGAGCAGTTCTTC.

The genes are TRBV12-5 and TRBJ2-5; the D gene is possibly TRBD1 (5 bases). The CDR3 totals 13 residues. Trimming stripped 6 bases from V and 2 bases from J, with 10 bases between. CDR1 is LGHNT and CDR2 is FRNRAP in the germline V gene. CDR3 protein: CASGTTAQETQYF. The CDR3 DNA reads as TGTGCTAGTGGGACGACAGCGCAAGAGACCCAGTACTTC.

The CDR3 loop reads CASSKRSPGDTEAFF. The CDR3 DNA reads TGTGCCAGTAGTAAGCGCTCCCCGGGGGACACTGAAGCTTTCTTT. This chain links TRBV19 with TRBJ1-1; a possible D gene is TRBD1 (5 bases). Germline V gene lookup returns CDR1 LNHDA and CDR2 SQIVND (reference sequence). Trimming pared 4 bases from V and 3 bases from J, leaving 15 bases between. The CDR3 has 15 residues.

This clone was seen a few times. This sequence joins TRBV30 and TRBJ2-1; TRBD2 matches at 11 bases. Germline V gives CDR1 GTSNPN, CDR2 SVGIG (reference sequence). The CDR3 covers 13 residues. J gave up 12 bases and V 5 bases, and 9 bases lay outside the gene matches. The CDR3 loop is CAWGSGRGPGQFF. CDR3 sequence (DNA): TGTGCCTGGGGTAGCGGGAGGGGTCCTGGGCAGTTCTTC.

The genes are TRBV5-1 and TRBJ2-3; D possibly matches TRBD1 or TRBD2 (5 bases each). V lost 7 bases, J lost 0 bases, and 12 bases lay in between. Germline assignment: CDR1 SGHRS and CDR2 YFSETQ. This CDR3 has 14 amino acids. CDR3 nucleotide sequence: TGCGCCAGCGGTCAGGGACCTAGCACAGATACGCAGTATTTT. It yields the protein CASGQGPSTDTQYF.

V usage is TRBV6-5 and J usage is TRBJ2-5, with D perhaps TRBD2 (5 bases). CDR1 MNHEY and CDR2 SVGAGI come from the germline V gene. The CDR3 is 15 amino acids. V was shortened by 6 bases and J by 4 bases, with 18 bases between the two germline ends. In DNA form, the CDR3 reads TGTGCCAGCAGCACCGGGGTGAGGTTTGGAGAGACCCAGTACTTC. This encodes CASSTGVRFGETQYF.

CDR3: CASSDQRGNSEKLFF. The DNA for the CDR3 is TGTGCCAGCAGCGACCAACGCGGGAATAGTGAAAAACTGTTTTTT. The rearrangement uses TRBV7-2 and TRBJ1-4; the D is unclear. V was cut by 5 bases and J by 7 bases, with 17 bases left in between. Germline V lookup: CDR1 SGHTA, CDR2 FQGNSA. The CDR3 extends over 15 amino acids. Full variable domain (remainder filled in from reference TRBV7-2 and TRBJ1-4): GAGVSQSPSNKVTEKGKDVELRCDPISGHTALYWYRQSLGQGLEFLIYFQGNSAPDKSGLPSDRFSAERTGGSVSTLTIQRTQQEDSAVYLCASSDQRGNSEKLFFGSGTQLSVL.

The CDR3 DNA reads TGTGCCATCAGTGAGTCGTGGAACACTGAAGCTTTCTTT. Encoded protein: CAISESWNTEAFF. The V call is TRBV10-3, the J call TRBJ1-1; D remains ambiguous. The ends were cut back, 0 bases at V and 1 base at J, with 3 bases in the middle. CDR3 length equals 13 residues. Germline V gene data show CDR1 as ENHRY and CDR2 as SYGVKD.

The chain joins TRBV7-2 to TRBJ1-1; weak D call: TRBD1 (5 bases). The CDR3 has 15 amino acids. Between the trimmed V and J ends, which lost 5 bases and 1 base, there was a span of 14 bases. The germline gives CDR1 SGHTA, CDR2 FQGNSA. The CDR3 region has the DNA TGTGCCAGCAGCCGCGGATCAGGGACGAACACTGAAGCTTTCTTT. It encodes CASSRGSGTNTEAFF.

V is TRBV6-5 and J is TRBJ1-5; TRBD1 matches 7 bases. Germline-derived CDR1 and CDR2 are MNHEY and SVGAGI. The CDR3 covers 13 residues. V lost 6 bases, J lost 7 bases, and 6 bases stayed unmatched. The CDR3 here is CASRKQGFQPQHF. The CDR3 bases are TGTGCCAGCAGAAAACAGGGGTTCCAGCCCCAGCATTTT.

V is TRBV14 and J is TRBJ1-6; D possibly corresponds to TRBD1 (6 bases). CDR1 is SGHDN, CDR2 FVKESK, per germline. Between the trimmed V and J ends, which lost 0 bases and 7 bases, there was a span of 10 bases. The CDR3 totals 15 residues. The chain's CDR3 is CASSQERQANSPLHF. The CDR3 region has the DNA TGTGCCAGCAGCCAAGAACGACAGGCCAATTCACCCCTCCACTTT.

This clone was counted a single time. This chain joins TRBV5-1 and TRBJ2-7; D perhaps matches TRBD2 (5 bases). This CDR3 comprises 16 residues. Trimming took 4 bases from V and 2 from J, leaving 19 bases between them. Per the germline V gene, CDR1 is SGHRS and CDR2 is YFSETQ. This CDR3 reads CASSTLPEAVPYEQYF. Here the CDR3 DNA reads TGCGCCAGCAGCACCCTCCCGGAGGCCGTCCCCTACGAGCAGTACTTC.

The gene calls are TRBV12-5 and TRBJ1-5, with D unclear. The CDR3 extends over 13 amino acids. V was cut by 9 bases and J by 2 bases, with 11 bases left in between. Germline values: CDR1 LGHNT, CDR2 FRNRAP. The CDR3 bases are TGTGCTAGGACGGCCTTAGGCAATCAGCCCCAGCATTTT. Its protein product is CARTALGNQPQHF.

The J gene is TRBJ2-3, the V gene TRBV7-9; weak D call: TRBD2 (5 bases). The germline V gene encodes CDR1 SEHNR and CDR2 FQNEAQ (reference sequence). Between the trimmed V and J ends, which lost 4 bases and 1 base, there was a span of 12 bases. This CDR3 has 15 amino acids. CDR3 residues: CASSYPGSGTDTQYF. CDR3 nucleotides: TGTGCCAGCAGCTATCCGGGGTCAGGCACAGATACGCAGTATTTT.

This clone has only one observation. In DNA, the CDR3 is TGTGCCAGCAGTTTAGGGGTCAGAAACACTGAAGCTTTCTTT. Translated: CASSLGVRNTEAFF. The rearrangement links TRBV28 to TRBJ1-1; D unclear. Trimming took off 2 bases at V and 2 bases at J, with 9 bases between the two ends. Germline V gene sequence: CDR1 MDHEN, CDR2 SYDVKM. The CDR3 loop spans 14 amino acids.

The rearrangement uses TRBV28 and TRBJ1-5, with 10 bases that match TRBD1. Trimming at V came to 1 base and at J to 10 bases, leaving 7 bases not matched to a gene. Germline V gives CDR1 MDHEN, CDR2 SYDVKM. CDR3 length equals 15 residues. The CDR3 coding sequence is TGTGCCAGCAGTTTATCCGACAGGGGGCGTACTCCCCAGCATTTT. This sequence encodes CASSLSDRGRTPQHF.

The DNA for the CDR3 is TGTGCCAGTAGTCCCCGGGGATGGGATGAAAAACTGTTTTTT. As protein: CASSPRGWDEKLFF. The rearrangement links TRBV19 to TRBJ1-4; D is unclear. Germline CDR1 and CDR2: LNHDA and SQIVND (reference sequence). The CDR3 consists of 14 residues. The V gene lost 5 bases and the J gene lost 6 bases, with 13 bases spanning the gap. Using reference TRBV19 and TRBJ1-4 for the parts outside the CDR3, the full variable domain is DGGITQSPKYLFRKEGQNVTLSCEQNLNHDAMYWYRQDPGQGLRLIYYSQIVNDFQKGDIAEGYSVSREKKESFPLTVTSAQKNPTAFYLCASSPRGWDEKLFFGSGTQLSVL.

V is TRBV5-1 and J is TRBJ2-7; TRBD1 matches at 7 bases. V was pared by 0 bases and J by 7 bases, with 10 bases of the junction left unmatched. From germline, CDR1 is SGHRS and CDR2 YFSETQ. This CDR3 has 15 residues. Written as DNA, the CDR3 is TGCGCCAGCAGCTTGGAAGGGACAGAGGTCTTGGAGCAGTACTTC. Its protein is CASSLEGTEVLEQYF. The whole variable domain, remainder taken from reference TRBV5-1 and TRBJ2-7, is KAGVTQTPRYLIKTRGQQVTLSCSPISGHRSVSWYQQTPGQGLQFLFEYFSETQRNKGNFPGRFSGRQFSNSRSEMNVSTLELGDSALYLCASSLEGTEVLEQYFGPGTRLTVT.

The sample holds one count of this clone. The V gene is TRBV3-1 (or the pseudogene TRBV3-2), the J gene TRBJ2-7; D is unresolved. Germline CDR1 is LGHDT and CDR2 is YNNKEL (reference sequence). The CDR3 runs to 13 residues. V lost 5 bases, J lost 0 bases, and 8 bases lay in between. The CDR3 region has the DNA TGTGCCAGCAGCAGGACCAGCTCCTACGAGCAGTACTTC. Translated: CASSRTSSYEQYF.

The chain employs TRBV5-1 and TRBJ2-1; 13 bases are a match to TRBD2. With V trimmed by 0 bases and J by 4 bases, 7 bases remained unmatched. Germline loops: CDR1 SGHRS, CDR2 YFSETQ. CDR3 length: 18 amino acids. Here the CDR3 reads CASSLGTSGRIGYNEQFF. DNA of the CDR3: TGCGCCAGCAGCTTGGGGACTAGCGGGAGAATTGGGTACAATGAGCAGTTCTTC.

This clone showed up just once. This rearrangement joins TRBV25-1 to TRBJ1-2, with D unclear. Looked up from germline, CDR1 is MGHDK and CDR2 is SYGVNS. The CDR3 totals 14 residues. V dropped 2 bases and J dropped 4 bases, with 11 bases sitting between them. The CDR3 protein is CASSEPEAFYGYTF. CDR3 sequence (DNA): TGTGCCAGCAGTGAACCAGAAGCCTTCTATGGCTACACCTTC.

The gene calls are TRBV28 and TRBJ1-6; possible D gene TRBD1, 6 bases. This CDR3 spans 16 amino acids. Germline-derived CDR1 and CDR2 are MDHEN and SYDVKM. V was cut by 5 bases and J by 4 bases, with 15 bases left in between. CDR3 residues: CASSLGGQQYNSPLHF. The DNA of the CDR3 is TGTGCCAGCAGTCTAGGAGGACAGCAATATAATTCACCCCTCCACTTT.

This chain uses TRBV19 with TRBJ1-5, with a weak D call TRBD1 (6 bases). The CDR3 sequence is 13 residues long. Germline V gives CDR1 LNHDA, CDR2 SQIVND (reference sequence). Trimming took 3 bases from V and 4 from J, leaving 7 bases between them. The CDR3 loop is CASSITGNQPQHF. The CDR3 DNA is TGTGCCAGTAGTATCACAGGGAATCAGCCCCAGCATTTT.